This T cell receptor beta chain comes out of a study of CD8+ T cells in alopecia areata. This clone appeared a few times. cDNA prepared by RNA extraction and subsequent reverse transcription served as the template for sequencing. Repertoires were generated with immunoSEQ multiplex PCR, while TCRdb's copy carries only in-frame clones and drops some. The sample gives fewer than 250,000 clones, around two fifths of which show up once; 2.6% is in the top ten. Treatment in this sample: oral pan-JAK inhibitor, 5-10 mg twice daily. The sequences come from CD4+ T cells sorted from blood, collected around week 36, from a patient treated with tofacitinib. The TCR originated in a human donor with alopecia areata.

CDR3 loop: CASSFKPRDSMTFF. CDR3 DNA sequence: TGTGCCAGCAGCTTCAAACCACGGGACAGTATGACTTTCTTT. The chain recombines TRBV7-2 with TRBJ1-1; 7 bases match TRBD1. The ends lost 3 bases at V and 12 bases at J; junction bases unmatched: 13. Germline CDR1 and CDR2: SGHTA and FQGNSA. The CDR3 sequence is 14 residues long.